The 5 T cell receptor beta chains below come from one sample, sequenced in a study of blood T cell repertoires in COVID-19. Only in-frame clones appear in the TCRdb table, and some are missing; sequencing was by immunoSEQ multiplex PCR. Of around 180,000 clones in the sample, 80% to 90% are singletons; the top ten hold around 12%. The sequencing sample was made of peripheral blood. Receptors were obtained from a woman at least 80 years old with COVID-19, enrolled during active disease.

The genes are TRBV14 and TRBJ1-3; no reliable D call. V shed 4 bases and J shed 9 bases, with 19 bases lying between them. Per germline, CDR1 SGHDN and CDR2 FVKESK. CDR3 length equals 15 residues. The CDR3 here is CASSPGTVFGGTIYF. CDR3 sequence (DNA): TGTGCCAGCAGCCCGGGCACGGTGTTTGGAGGCACCATATATTTT.

The J gene is TRBJ2-5, the V gene TRBV5-1; TRBD1 matches at 10 bases. The CDR3 covers 15 residues. With V trimmed by 4 bases and J by 7 bases, 10 bases remained unmatched. Per germline, CDR1 SGHRS and CDR2 YFSETQ. The DNA for the CDR3 is TGCGCCAGCAGCGTGGGGACAGGGGCGTCAGGGACCCAGTACTTC. It specifies CASSVGTGASGTQYF.

Only a few counts were recorded for this clone. The rearrangement links TRBV19 to TRBJ1-1, with 7 nucleotides matching TRBD1. Germline V lookup: CDR1 LNHDA, CDR2 SQIVND (reference sequence). The CDR3 totals 14 residues. Unmatched junction bases numbered 9, after V lost 6 bases and J lost 5 bases. The CDR3 is CASRNRGAGTEAFF. The CDR3 DNA is TGTGCCAGTAGAAACAGGGGCGCGGGGACTGAAGCTTTCTTT.

The CDR3 spells CASRSGQGYYNEQFF. The CDR3 DNA reads as TGTGCCAGCAGGTCAGGACAGGGGTACTACAATGAGCAGTTCTTC. This chain links TRBV27 with TRBJ2-1; 9 bases are shared with TRBD1. The CDR3 has 15 amino acids. Looked up from germline, CDR1 is MNHEY and CDR2 is SMNVEV (reference sequence). With V trimmed by 6 bases and J by 3 bases, 6 bases remained unmatched.

The J gene is TRBJ1-2, the V gene TRBV10-3; a weak D match, TRBD1 (6 bases). Germline CDR1 and CDR2: ENHRY and SYGVKD. With 8 bases removed from V and 0 bases from J, the gap between germline ends came to 16 bases. This CDR3 is 15 amino acids long. The CDR3 loop is CAIGKTGSPNYGYTF. In nucleotides, the CDR3 is TGTGCCATCGGAAAGACAGGATCTCCTAACTATGGCTACACCTTC.